These 7 T cell receptor beta chains originate from one sample sequenced in a study of cytotoxic CD8 clonotypes in ibrutinib-treated CLL. TCRdb keeps only in-frame clones here, not all; method: immunoSEQ multiplex PCR. In the table there are approximately 190,000 clones, roughly 65% of which are singletons. This material consisted of PBMCs, taken after 12 months of ibrutinib treatment. These receptors were taken from a human donor with chronic lymphocytic leukemia.

This chain connects TRBV5-1 to TRBJ1-2, with a weak D call TRBD1 (5 bases). The CDR3 consists of 14 residues. CDR1 SGHRS and CDR2 YFSETQ come from the germline V gene. The V end lost 0 bases, the J end lost 4 bases, and 10 bases lay between the germline ends. CDR3: CASSLDDSGYGYTF. The CDR3 DNA reads TGCGCCAGCAGCTTGGACGACAGCGGCTATGGCTACACCTTC.

In DNA, the CDR3 is TGTGCCAGCAGTTACGAAAGTCACGGGAACACTGAAGCTTTCTTT. Translating gives CASSYESHGNTEAFF. The chain joins TRBV6-5 to TRBJ1-1; D gene ambiguous. Per germline, CDR1 MNHEY and CDR2 SVGAGI. The CDR3 consists of 15 residues. The ends were cut back, 2 bases at V and 1 base at J, with 11 bases in the middle.

This chain joins TRBV18 and TRBJ2-7; D is perhaps TRBD1 (6 bases). The CDR3 loop spans 14 amino acids. The V gene lost 3 bases and the J gene lost 2 bases, with 11 bases spanning the gap. The germline gives CDR1 KGHSH, CDR2 LQKENI. The CDR3 sequence is CASSPGQGAYEQYF. CDR3 bases: TGTGCCAGCTCACCGGGACAAGGGGCCTACGAGCAGTACTTC.

J is TRBJ2-3 and V is TRBV28; 12 bases are a match to TRBD2. V dropped 3 bases and J dropped 8; count of bases not matched to a gene: 18. This CDR3 is built from 19 residues. Germline-derived CDR1 and CDR2 are MDHEN and SYDVKM. CDR3 coding DNA: TGTGCCAGCAGTTTCCTCCCCCGGACTAGCGGGATAGTAGAGCGTACGCAGTATTTT. Protein product: CASSFLPRTSGIVERTQYF.

This clone was seen a single time. The gene calls are TRBV7-9 and TRBJ1-5; TRBD1 matches 7 bases. There are 14 residues in the CDR3. V shed 3 bases, J shed 7 bases, and the junction held 6 bases outside the gene matches. Germline-derived CDR1 and CDR2 are SEHNR and FQNEAQ (reference sequence). The DNA for the CDR3 is TGTGCCAGCAGCTTGGATTACAGGGGCCAGCCCCAGCATTTT. Encoded protein: CASSLDYRGQPQHF. The full variable domain, with the rest looked up from reference TRBV7-9 and TRBJ1-5, is DTGVSQNPRHKITKRGQNVTFRCDPISEHNRLYWYRQTLGQGPEFLTYFQNEAQLEKSRLLSDRFSAERPKGSFSTLEIQRTEQGDSAMYLCASSLDYRGQPQHFGDGTRLSIL.

The chain joins TRBV28 to TRBJ2-1, with 7 nucleotides matching TRBD1. Losses at the gene ends were 11 bases for V and 2 bases for J; bases not matched to a gene: 12. The length of the CDR3 is 15 residues. Germline V gene sequence: CDR1 MDHEN, CDR2 SYDVKM. CDR3 DNA sequence: TGTGCCCGCCGGGACAGATTTTGGCCCTACAATGAGCAGTTCTTC. Protein product: CARRDRFWPYNEQFF.

This clone was counted once. This chain connects TRBV27 to TRBJ2-1, with D perhaps being TRBD1 or TRBD2 (5 bases each). CDR1 and CDR2 (germline): MNHEY, SMNVEV (reference sequence). CDR3 length equals 13 residues. With 8 bases removed from V and 7 bases from J, the gap between germline ends came to 15 bases. CDR3 sequence (DNA): TGTGCCAGCGGGCGAACTGAGGGGAATGAGCAGTTCTTC. It specifies CASGRTEGNEQFF.